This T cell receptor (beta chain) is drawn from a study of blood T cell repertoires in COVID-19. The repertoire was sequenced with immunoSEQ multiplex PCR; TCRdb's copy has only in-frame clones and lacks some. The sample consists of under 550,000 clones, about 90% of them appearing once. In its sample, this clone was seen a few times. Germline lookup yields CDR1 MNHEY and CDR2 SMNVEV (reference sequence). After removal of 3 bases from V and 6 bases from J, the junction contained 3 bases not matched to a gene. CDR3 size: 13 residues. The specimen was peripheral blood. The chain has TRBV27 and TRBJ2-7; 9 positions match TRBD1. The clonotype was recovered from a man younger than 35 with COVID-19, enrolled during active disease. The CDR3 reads CASSLHRGREQYF. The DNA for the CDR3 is TGTGCCAGCAGTTTGCACAGGGGGCGCGAGCAGTACTTC.